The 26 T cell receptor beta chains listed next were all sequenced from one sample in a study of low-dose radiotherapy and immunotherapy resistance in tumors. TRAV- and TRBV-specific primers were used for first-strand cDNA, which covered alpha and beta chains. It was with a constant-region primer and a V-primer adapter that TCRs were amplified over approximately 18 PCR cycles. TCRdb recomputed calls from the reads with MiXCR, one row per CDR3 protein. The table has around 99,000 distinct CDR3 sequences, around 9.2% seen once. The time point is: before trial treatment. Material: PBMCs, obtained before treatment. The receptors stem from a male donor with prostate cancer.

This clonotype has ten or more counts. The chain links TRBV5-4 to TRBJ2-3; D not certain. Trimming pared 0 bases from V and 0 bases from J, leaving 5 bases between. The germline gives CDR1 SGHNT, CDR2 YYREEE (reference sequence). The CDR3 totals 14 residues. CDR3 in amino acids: CASSLAVSTDTQYF. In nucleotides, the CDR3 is TGTGCCAGCAGCTTGGCTGTTAGCACAGATACGCAGTATTTT.

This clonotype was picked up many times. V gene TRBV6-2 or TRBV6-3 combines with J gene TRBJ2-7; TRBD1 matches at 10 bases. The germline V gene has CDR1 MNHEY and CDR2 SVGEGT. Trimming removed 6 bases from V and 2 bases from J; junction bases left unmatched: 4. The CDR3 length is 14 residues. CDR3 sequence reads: CASRRTGGPYEQYF. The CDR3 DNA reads TGTGCCAGCAGACGGACAGGGGGACCCTACGAGCAGTACTTC.

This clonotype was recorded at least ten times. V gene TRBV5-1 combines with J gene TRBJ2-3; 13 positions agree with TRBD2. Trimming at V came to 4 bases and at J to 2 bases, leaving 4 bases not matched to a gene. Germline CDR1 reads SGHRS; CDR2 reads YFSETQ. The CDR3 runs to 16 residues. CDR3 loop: CASSLGLAGVTDTQYF. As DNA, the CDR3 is TGCGCCAGCAGCCTTGGACTAGCGGGAGTCACAGATACGCAGTATTTT.

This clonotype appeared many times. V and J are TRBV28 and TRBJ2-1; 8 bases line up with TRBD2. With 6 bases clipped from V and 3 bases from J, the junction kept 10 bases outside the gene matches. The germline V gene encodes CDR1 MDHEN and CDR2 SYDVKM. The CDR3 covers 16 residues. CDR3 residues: CASRPSMAGGYNEQFF. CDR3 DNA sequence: TGTGCCAGCAGACCTAGTATGGCGGGAGGCTACAATGAGCAGTTCTTC.

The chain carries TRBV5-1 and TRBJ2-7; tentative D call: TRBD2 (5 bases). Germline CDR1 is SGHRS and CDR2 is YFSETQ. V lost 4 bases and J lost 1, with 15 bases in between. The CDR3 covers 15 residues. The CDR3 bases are TGCGCCAGCAGCCCCACTAGGGAATTGTCCTACGAGCAGTACTTC. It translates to CASSPTRELSYEQYF.

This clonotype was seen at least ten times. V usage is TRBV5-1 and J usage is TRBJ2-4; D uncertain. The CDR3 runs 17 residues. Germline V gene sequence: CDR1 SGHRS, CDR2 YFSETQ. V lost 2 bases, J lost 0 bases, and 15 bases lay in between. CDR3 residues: CASSLEARTLAKNIQYF. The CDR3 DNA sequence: TGCGCCAGCAGCTTAGAAGCCAGGACCCTAGCCAAAAACATTCAGTACTTC.

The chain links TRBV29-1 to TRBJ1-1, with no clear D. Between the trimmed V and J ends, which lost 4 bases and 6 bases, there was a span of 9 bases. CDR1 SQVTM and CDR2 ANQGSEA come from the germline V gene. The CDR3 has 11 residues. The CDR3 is CSVVIFAEAFF. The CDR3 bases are TGCAGCGTTGTGATTTTCGCTGAAGCTTTCTTT.

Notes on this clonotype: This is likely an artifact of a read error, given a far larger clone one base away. The chain's CDR3 is CPSSKRQEGNEQFF. CDR3 DNA: TGTCCCAGCAGCAAGAGACAGGAGGGCAATGAGCAGTTCTTC. The chain combines TRBV11-2 with TRBJ2-7, with D perhaps matching TRBD1 or TRBD2 (6 bases each). The DNA end is a closer match to TRBJ2-1, so the J assignment may be wrong. From germline, CDR1 is SGHAT and CDR2 FQNNGV. This CDR3 has 14 amino acids.

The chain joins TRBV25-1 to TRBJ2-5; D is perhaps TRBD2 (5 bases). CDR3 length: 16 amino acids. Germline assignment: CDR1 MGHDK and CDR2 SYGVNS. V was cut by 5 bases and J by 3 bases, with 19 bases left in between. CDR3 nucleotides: TGTGCCAGCAGTTCTTTGGGAGTAAGTTCTAAAGAGACCCAGTACTTC. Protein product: CASSSLGVSSKETQYF.

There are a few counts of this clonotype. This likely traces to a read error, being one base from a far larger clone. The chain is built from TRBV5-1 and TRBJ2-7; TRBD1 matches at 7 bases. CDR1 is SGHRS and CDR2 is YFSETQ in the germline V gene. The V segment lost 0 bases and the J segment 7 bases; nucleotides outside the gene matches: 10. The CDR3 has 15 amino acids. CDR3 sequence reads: CASSLEGGESHEQYF. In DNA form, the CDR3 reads TGCGCCAGCAGCTTGGAAGGGGGCGAGTCGCATGAGCAGTACTTC.

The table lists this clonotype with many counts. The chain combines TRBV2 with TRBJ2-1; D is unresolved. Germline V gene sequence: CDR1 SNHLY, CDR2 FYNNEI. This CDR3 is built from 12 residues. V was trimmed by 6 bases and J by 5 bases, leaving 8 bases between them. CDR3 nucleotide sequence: TGTGCCAGCAGAGCCTCGAACAATGAGCAGTTCTTC. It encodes CASRASNNEQFF.

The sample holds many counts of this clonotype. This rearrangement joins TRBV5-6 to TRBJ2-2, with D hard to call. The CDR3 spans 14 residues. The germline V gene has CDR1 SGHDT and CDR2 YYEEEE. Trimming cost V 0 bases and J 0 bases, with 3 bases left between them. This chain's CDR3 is CASSLEPNTGELFF. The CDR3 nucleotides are TGTGCCAGCAGCTTGGAACCGAACACCGGGGAGCTGTTTTTT. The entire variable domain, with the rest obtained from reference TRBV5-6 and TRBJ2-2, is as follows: DAGVTQSPTHLIKTRGQQVTLRCSPKSGHDTVSWYQQALGQGPQFIFQYYEEEERQRGNFPDRFSGHQFPNYSSELNVNALLLGDSALYLCASSLEPNTGELFFGEGSRLTVL.

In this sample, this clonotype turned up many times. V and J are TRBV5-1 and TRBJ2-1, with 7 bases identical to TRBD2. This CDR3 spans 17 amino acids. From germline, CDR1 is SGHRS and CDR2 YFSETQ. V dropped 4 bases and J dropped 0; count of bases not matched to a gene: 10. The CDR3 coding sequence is TGCGCCAGCAGCGCCGGGGGAGGGCTAGGCTCCTACAATGAGCAGTTCTTC. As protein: CASSAGGGLGSYNEQFF.

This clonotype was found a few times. The CDR3 protein is CSATRGVDTQYF. CDR3 DNA: TGCAGTGCTACCCGGGGTGTAGATACGCAGTATTTT. This sequence joins TRBV20-1 and TRBJ2-3; D is possibly TRBD2 (5 bases). Germline loops: CDR1 DFQATT, CDR2 SNEGSKA (reference sequence). V lost 4 bases and J lost 5, with 10 bases in between. The CDR3 covers 12 residues.

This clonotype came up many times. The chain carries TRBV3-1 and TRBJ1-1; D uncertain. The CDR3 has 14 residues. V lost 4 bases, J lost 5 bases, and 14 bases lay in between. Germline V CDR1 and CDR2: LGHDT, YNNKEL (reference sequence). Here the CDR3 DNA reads TGTGCCAGCAGCCCCCGGGCCGAACGGACTGAAGCTTTCTTT. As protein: CASSPRAERTEAFF.

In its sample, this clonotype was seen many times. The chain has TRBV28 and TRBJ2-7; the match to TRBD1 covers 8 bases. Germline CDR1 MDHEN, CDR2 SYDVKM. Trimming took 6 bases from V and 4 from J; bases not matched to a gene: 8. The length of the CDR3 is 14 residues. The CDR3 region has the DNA TGTGCCAGCAGCTCGACAGGGGAAGGTTACGAGCAGTACTTC. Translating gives CASSSTGEGYEQYF.

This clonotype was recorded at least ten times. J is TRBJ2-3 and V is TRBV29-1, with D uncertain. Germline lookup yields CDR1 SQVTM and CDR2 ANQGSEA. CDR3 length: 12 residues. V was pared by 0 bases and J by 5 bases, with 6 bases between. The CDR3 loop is CSVEDPGDTQYF. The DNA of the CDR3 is TGCAGCGTTGAAGATCCAGGAGATACGCAGTATTTT.

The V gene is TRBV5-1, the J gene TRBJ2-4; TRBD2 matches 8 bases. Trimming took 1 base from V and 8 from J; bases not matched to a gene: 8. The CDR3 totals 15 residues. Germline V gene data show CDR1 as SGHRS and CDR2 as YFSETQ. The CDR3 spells CASSLLSGAGDIQYF. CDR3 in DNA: TGCGCCAGCAGCTTGCTTTCGGGAGCGGGGGACATTCAGTACTTC.

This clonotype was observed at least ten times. The CDR3 DNA sequence: TGTGCCAGCAGCCAAGTTTCTCCTGCCGGGCCAAGCTCCTACGAGCAGTACTTC. It codes for CASSQVSPAGPSSYEQYF. This rearrangement joins TRBV14 to TRBJ2-7; D is undetermined. The length of the CDR3 is 18 residues. Between the trimmed V and J ends, which lost 1 base and 0 bases, there was a span of 19 bases. CDR1 SGHDN and CDR2 FVKESK come from the germline V gene.

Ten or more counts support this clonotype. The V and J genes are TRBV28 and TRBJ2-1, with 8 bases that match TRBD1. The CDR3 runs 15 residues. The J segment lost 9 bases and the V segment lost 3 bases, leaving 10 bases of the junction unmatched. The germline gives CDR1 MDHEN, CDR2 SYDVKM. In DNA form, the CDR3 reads TGTGCCAGCAGTTTCTCGGGACAGGCGTCGGGTGAGCAGTTCTTC. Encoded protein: CASSFSGQASGEQFF.

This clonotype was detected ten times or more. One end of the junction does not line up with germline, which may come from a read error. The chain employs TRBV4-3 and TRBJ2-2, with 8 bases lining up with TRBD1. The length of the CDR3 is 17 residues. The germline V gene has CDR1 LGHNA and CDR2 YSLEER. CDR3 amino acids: CASSQGEQGDSTGELFF. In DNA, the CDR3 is TGCGCCAGCAGTCAAGGAGAACAGGGGGACTCCACCGGGGAGCTGTTTTTT.

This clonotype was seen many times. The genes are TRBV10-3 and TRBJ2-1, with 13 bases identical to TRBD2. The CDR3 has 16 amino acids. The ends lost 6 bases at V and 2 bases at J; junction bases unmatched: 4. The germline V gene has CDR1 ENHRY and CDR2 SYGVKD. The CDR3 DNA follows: TGTGCCATCAGGAGGACTAGCGGGAGTGCCTACAATGAGCAGTTCTTC. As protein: CAIRRTSGSAYNEQFF.

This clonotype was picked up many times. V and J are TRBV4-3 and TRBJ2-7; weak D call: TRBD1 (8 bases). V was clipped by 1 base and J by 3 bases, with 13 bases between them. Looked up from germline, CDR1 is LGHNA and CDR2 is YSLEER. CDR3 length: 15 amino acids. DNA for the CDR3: TGCGCCAGCAGCCAAGGCCACAGGGGGGGCTACGAGCAGTACTTC. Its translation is CASSQGHRGGYEQYF.

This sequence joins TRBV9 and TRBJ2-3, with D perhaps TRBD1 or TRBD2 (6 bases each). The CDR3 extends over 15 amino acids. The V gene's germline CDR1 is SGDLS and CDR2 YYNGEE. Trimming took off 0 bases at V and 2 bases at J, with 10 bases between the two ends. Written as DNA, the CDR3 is TGTGCCAGCAGCGTAGACGGGGGACACACAGATACGCAGTATTTT. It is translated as CASSVDGGHTDTQYF.

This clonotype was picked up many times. CDR3 protein: CAWIGRYSGNTIYF. Written as DNA, the CDR3 is TGTGCCTGGATCGGCAGGTACTCTGGAAACACCATATATTTT. The chain joins TRBV30 to TRBJ1-3, with D hard to call. The CDR3 runs 14 residues. V was shortened by 4 bases and J by 0 bases, with 10 bases between the two germline ends. From germline, CDR1 is GTSNPN and CDR2 SVGIG (reference sequence).

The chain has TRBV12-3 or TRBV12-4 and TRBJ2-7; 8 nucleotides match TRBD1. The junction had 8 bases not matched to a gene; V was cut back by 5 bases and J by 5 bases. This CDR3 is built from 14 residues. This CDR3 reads CASSTHRGADEQYF. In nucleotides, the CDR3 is TGTGCCAGCAGTACTCACAGGGGGGCGGACGAGCAGTACTTC.